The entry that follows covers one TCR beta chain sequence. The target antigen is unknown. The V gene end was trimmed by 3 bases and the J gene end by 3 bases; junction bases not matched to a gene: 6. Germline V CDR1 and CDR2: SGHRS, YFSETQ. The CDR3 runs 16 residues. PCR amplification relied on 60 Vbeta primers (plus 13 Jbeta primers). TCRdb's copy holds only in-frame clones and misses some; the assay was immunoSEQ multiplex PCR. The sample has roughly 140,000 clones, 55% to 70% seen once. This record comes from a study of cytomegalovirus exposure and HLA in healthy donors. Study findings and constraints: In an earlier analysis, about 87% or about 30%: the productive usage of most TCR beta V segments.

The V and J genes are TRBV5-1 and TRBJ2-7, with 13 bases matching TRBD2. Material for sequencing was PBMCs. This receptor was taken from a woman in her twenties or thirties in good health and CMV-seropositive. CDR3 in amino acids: CASSWGTSGVSYEQYF. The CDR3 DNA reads TGCGCCAGCAGCTGGGGGACTAGCGGGGTGAGCTACGAGCAGTACTTC.